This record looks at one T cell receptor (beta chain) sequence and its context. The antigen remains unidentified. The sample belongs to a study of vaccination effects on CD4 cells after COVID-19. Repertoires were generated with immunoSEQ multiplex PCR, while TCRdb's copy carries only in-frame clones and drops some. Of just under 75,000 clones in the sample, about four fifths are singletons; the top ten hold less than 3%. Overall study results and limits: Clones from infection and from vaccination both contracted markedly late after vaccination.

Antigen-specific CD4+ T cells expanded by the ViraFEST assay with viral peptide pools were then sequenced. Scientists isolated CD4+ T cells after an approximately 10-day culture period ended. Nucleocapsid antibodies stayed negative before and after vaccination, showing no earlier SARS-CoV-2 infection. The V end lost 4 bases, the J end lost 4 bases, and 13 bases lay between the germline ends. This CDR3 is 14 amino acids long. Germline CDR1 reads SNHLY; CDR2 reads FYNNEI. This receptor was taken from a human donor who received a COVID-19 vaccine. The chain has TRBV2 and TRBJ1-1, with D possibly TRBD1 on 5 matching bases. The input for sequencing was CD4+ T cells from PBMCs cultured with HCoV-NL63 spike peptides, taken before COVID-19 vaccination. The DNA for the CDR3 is TGTGCCAGCAGTGTCGATTTGGGGGGCACTGAAGCTTTCTTT. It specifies CASSVDLGGTEAFF.